This is a list of T cell receptor beta chains from one sample in a study of shared clonotypes between healthy human individuals. Using immunoSEQ multiplex PCR, the repertoire was profiled, and TCRdb retains in-frame clones only, with some absent. Here the sample spans under 650,000 clones, 90% to 96% being singletons. Sequenced sample: naive CD4+ T cells sorted from blood. The receptors derive from a woman aged 25 to 39 in good health. Each CDR3 is given with its conserved first and last residue. D genes are given only for firm matches. Size tells how often a clone was seen (once, few, many) or the class of an expanded clone, and some rows leave it out.

v_call: TRBV19; d_call: TRBD1; j_call: TRBJ1-2; clone_size: -; cdr3_nt: TGTGCCAGGACTCGGGGGACAGGACCCTCCTATGGCTACACCTTC; cdr3_aa: CARTRGTGPSYGYTF
v_call: TRBV9; d_call: -; j_call: TRBJ2-2; clone_size: -; cdr3_nt: TGTGCCAGCAGCGTAGGGAGCGGGCAGAACACCGGGGAGCTGTTTTTT; cdr3_aa: CASSVGSGQNTGELFF
v_call: TRBV18; d_call: -; j_call: TRBJ1-1; clone_size: -; cdr3_nt: TGTGCCAGCTCACGTTCGGACAGTTTAGCGAACACTGAAGCTTTCTTT; cdr3_aa: CASSRSDSLANTEAFF
v_call: TRBV15; d_call: -; j_call: TRBJ2-7; clone_size: -; cdr3_nt: TGTGCCACCAGCAGAGATACCCAATACGAGCAGTACTTC; cdr3_aa: CATSRDTQYEQYF
v_call: TRBV2; d_call: -; j_call: TRBJ1-1; clone_size: -; cdr3_nt: TGTGCCAGCAGAGGGACACCATACAAACGGGGCACTGAAGCTTTCTTT; cdr3_aa: CASRGTPYKRGTEAFF
v_call: TRBV27; d_call: -; j_call: TRBJ2-1; clone_size: -; cdr3_nt: TGTGCCAGCAGAGGAGGTGGCTTGCAGTTCTTC; cdr3_aa: CASRGGGLQFF
v_call: TRBV7-9; d_call: -; j_call: TRBJ2-7; clone_size: -; cdr3_nt: TGTGCCAGCAGCCAGCACTACGAGCAGTACTTC; cdr3_aa: CASSQHYEQYF
v_call: TRBV13; d_call: TRBD2; j_call: TRBJ2-7; clone_size: -; cdr3_nt: TGTGCCAGCAGCTTCCGAGCGGGAGGGCCCTCCGAGCAGTACTTC; cdr3_aa: CASSFRAGGPSEQYF
v_call: TRBV27; d_call: -; j_call: TRBJ2-7; clone_size: -; cdr3_nt: TGTGCCAGCAGTTTACTCTGGAGGGGAAGTGGTCTAAGCTCCTACGAGCAGTACTTC; cdr3_aa: CASSLLWRGSGLSSYEQYF
v_call: TRBV28; d_call: -; j_call: TRBJ2-7; clone_size: once; cdr3_nt: TGTGCCAGCTTCGACGGGGGTGCATTCGAGCAGTACTTC; cdr3_aa: CASFDGGAFEQYF
v_call: TRBV7-9; d_call: TRBD1; j_call: TRBJ1-3; clone_size: -; cdr3_nt: TGTGCCAGCAGCTCCGATTGGTCGGGACAGAGTGTTGGAAACACCATATATTTT; cdr3_aa: CASSSDWSGQSVGNTIYF
v_call: TRBV2; d_call: -; j_call: TRBJ1-2; clone_size: -; cdr3_nt: TGTGCCAGCCATGGGGAACAGTATGGCTACACCTTC; cdr3_aa: CASHGEQYGYTF
v_call: TRBV28; d_call: -; j_call: TRBJ2-7; clone_size: -; cdr3_nt: TGTGCCAGCAGTTTAAGGGGACTGGCCTACGAGCAGTACTTC; cdr3_aa: CASSLRGLAYEQYF
v_call: TRBV6-6; d_call: -; j_call: TRBJ1-2; clone_size: -; cdr3_nt: TGTGCCAGCAGTTACTCGGACATTAACTATGGCTACACCTTC; cdr3_aa: CASSYSDINYGYTF
v_call: TRBV5-3; d_call: -; j_call: TRBJ1-4; clone_size: -; cdr3_nt: TGTGCCAGAAGCGAGGACATACGTGGATTGGGTTATGAAAAACTGTTTTTT; cdr3_aa: CARSEDIRGLGYEKLFF
v_call: TRBV9; d_call: -; j_call: TRBJ2-1; clone_size: -; cdr3_nt: TGTGCCAGCGGAGGCGTTAATACCTACAATGAGCAGTTCTTC; cdr3_aa: CASGGVNTYNEQFF
v_call: TRBV30; d_call: -; j_call: TRBJ2-3; clone_size: -; cdr3_nt: TGTGCCTGGAGTGTACTTTCTAATACGCAGTATTTT; cdr3_aa: CAWSVLSNTQYF
v_call: TRBV2; d_call: -; j_call: TRBJ1-5; clone_size: -; cdr3_nt: TGTGCCAGCAGTGAAGCCTGGCGGGGACCCCAGCATTTT; cdr3_aa: CASSEAWRGPQHF
v_call: TRBV21-1; d_call: -; j_call: TRBJ2-5; clone_size: -; cdr3_nt: TGTGCCAGCAACGCCGCCCTCCAGGTTAGGGAGACCCAGTACTTC; cdr3_aa: CASNAALQVRETQYF
v_call: TRBV4-1; d_call: -; j_call: TRBJ2-7; clone_size: -; cdr3_nt: TGCGCCAGCAGCCAAGGAGGGGGAGAAGCCTACGAGCAGTACTTC; cdr3_aa: CASSQGGGEAYEQYF
v_call: TRBV28; d_call: -; j_call: TRBJ1-2; clone_size: -; cdr3_nt: TGTGCCAGCAGTTTCGGGGGAAACTATGGCTACACCTTC; cdr3_aa: CASSFGGNYGYTF
v_call: TRBV11-2; d_call: TRBD1; j_call: TRBJ1-2; clone_size: -; cdr3_nt: TGTGCCAGCAGCTTAGGGTTGACAGGGAGTGGCTACACCTTC; cdr3_aa: CASSLGLTGSGYTF
v_call: TRBV6-5; d_call: -; j_call: TRBJ2-7; clone_size: -; cdr3_nt: TGTGCCAGCAGCGGGACTTACAGCTCCTACGAGCAGTACTTC; cdr3_aa: CASSGTYSSYEQYF
v_call: TRBV5-1; d_call: TRBD1; j_call: TRBJ2-6; clone_size: -; cdr3_nt: TGCGCCAGCAGCATAGGGACAGGGGCTGGGGCCAACGTCCTGACTTTC; cdr3_aa: CASSIGTGAGANVLTF
v_call: TRBV5-1; d_call: -; j_call: TRBJ2-7; clone_size: -; cdr3_nt: TGCGCCAGCAGAGAGACAGGAGCGAGGGAGCAGTACTTC; cdr3_aa: CASRETGAREQYF
v_call: TRBV2; d_call: TRBD1; j_call: TRBJ1-3; clone_size: -; cdr3_nt: TGTGCCAGCAGGTGGGGACAGCCCGGGAACTCTGGAAACACCATATATTTT; cdr3_aa: CASRWGQPGNSGNTIYF
v_call: TRBV29-1; d_call: -; j_call: TRBJ1-1; clone_size: -; cdr3_nt: TGCAGCGCTGAGGGACGGATGGTGACTGAAGCTTTCTTT; cdr3_aa: CSAEGRMVTEAFF
v_call: TRBV18; d_call: -; j_call: TRBJ1-5; clone_size: -; cdr3_nt: TGTGCCAGCTCACCCGGGAACCCCGGGCCCCAGCATTTT; cdr3_aa: CASSPGNPGPQHF
v_call: TRBV11-3; d_call: -; j_call: TRBJ1-1; clone_size: once; cdr3_nt: TGTGCCAGCAGCTCATTGTGGGGTTCCACTGAAGCTTTCTTT; cdr3_aa: CASSSLWGSTEAFF
v_call: TRBV5-1; d_call: -; j_call: TRBJ2-1; clone_size: -; cdr3_nt: TGCGCCAGCAGCTCGGGACGCCCCGATGAGCAGTTCTTC; cdr3_aa: CASSSGRPDEQFF
v_call: TRBV11-1; d_call: TRBD1; j_call: TRBJ2-3; clone_size: -; cdr3_nt: TGTGCCAGCAGCTCCCGGGACAGCCTAAGCACAGATACGCAGTATTTT; cdr3_aa: CASSSRDSLSTDTQYF